One and the same sample provided the 6 T cell receptor beta chains below, sequenced in a study of blood T cell repertoires in COVID-19. This table comes from immunoSEQ multiplex PCR, and its TCRdb copy is limited to in-frame clones, with some not included. Of roughly 230,000 clones listed, around 83% were seen once; the top ten hold around 7.9%. Material: peripheral blood. The receptors here all came from a man between 40 and 49 years old with active or convalescent COVID-19.

The CDR3 here is CASSRALAGGIFYEQYF. In DNA, the CDR3 is TGTGCCAGCAGCCGGGCACTAGCGGGAGGGATATTCTACGAGCAGTACTTC. The chain employs TRBV11-3 and TRBJ2-7; 13 nucleotides agree with TRBD2. The CDR3 contains 17 residues. J was trimmed by 3 bases and V by 5 bases; bases with no gene match: 10. CDR1 and CDR2 (germline): SGHNT, YENEEA.

V gene TRBV27 combines with J gene TRBJ1-2, with D tentatively TRBD1 (5 bases). Germline loops: CDR1 MNHEY, CDR2 SMNVEV (reference sequence). Trimming took 6 bases from V and 2 from J, leaving 10 bases between them. The CDR3 covers 13 residues. CDR3 sequence: CASSGRANYGYTF. In DNA, the CDR3 is TGTGCCAGCAGCGGCAGGGCCAACTATGGCTACACCTTC.

As DNA, the CDR3 is TGCAGCGTCGCGACAGGGGGCCTGACCGGGGAGCTGTTTTTT. Protein sequence: CSVATGGLTGELFF. The chain joins TRBV29-1 to TRBJ2-2; 10 nucleotides align to TRBD1. Germline V CDR1 and CDR2: SQVTM, ANQGSEA. Unmatched junction bases numbered 6, after V lost 6 bases and J lost 5 bases. The CDR3 extends over 14 amino acids.

This clone was observed once. The CDR3 here is CASSYDRLEGALQPQHF. DNA for the CDR3: TGTGCCAGCAGTTACGATCGTCTAGAGGGGGCCCTACAGCCCCAGCATTTT. The chain employs TRBV6-2 or TRBV6-3 and TRBJ1-5; 7 positions agree with TRBD1. Per germline, CDR1 MNHEY and CDR2 SVGEGT. J was trimmed by 7 bases and V by 2 bases; bases with no gene match: 14. The CDR3 is made up of 17 amino acids.

The V call is TRBV5-6, the J call TRBJ1-6; the D gene is possibly TRBD1 (6 bases). CDR1 and CDR2 from the germline V gene are SGHDT and YYEEEE. Trimming took 0 bases from V and 3 from J, leaving 13 bases between them. CDR3 length: 17 residues. The CDR3 here is CASSLAGGGYYNSPLHF. In nucleotides, the CDR3 is TGTGCCAGCAGCTTGGCCGGGGGGGGCTACTATAATTCACCCCTCCACTTT.

The V call is TRBV9, the J call TRBJ1-2, with a weak D call TRBD1 (6 bases). The CDR3 loop spans 15 amino acids. Between the trimmed V and J ends, which lost 3 bases and 4 bases, there was a span of 16 bases. Germline CDR1 reads SGDLS; CDR2 reads YYNGEE. This chain's CDR3 is CASSGWGGGTYGYTF. For the CDR3, the DNA is TGTGCCAGCAGCGGCTGGGGAGGGGGGACCTATGGCTACACCTTC. The complete variable domain, with remaining parts taken from reference TRBV9 and TRBJ1-2, reads DSGVTQTPKHLITATGQRVTLRCSPRSGDLSVYWYQQSLDQGLQFLIQYYNGEERAKGNILERFSAQQFPDLHSELNLSSLELGDSALYFCASSGWGGGTYGYTFGSGTRLTVV.